This T cell receptor (beta chain) was sequenced for a study of spatial heterogeneity in lung cancer. Turning to this clonotype: Its matching antigen is unknown. Little can be read into the size of this beta chain, an off-target read in a library designed for alpha chains.

TCRdb fed the 5' RACE reads into MiXCR, producing one record per CDR3 protein. The table records 9,500 to 10,000 distinct CDR3 sequences, roughly 56% of them present only once. Study-wide points: Mutation counts in tumors were tracked by counts of expanded intratumoral alpha and beta TCRs.

Documented time point: sample taken at primary tumor resection. The sample here was lung tumor tissue, taken at surgery. The clonotype was recovered from a female donor with early-stage non-small cell lung cancer.

The CDR3 coding sequence is TGCGCCAGCAGCCCCCTCTTTGGACAGGGCTATGGCTACACCTTC. Encoded protein: CASSPLFGQGYGYTF. The V gene is TRBV4-1, the J gene TRBJ1-2; 8 positions match TRBD1. The CDR3 has 15 residues. CDR1 is MGHRA, CDR2 YSYEKL, per germline. V gave up 4 bases and J gave up 4 bases; unmatched junction bases: 8.